The 23 T cell receptor beta chains below all came from one sample that was sequenced in a study of blood T cell repertoires in COVID-19. Here immunoSEQ multiplex PCR was the method, and the copy in TCRdb shows in-frame clones only, minus some. Of a few hundred thousand clones detected, approximately 90% appear once; the ten largest clones hold about 3.3%. Specimen: PBMCs or T cells enriched from blood (not recorded which). The receptors here all came from a woman aged 18-35 years in a cohort exposed to, infected with or recovered from COVID-19 (not recorded which).

This chain links TRBV13 with TRBJ1-6; 10 nucleotides agree with TRBD1. The CDR3 consists of 17 residues. The germline V gene encodes CDR1 PRHDT and CDR2 FYEKMQ (reference sequence). V shed 5 bases and J 6 bases; nucleotides not matched to a gene: 10. The CDR3 DNA follows: TGTGCCAGCAGCAACCGGGGACAGGGGATAGTTAATTCACCCCTCCACTTT. It specifies CASSNRGQGIVNSPLHF.

The chain has TRBV7-2 and TRBJ2-1; D is possibly TRBD1 (5 bases). Germline CDR1 reads SGHTA; CDR2 reads FQGNSA. V lost 2 bases to trimming and J lost 1 base, with 9 bases between them. The CDR3 contains 15 residues. This CDR3 reads CASSLTQGSYNEQFF. CDR3 DNA sequence: TGTGCCAGCAGCTTAACGCAGGGTTCCTACAATGAGCAGTTCTTC.

This chain connects TRBV7-3 to TRBJ1-1, with TRBD1 as a possible D gene (6 bases). The CDR3 length is 16 residues. V was clipped by 3 bases and J by 1 base, with 15 bases between them. Germline CDR1 SGHTA, CDR2 FQGTGA. The CDR3 loop reads CASSLGPGDGNTEAFF. DNA of the CDR3: TGTGCCAGCAGCTTGGGTCCAGGGGACGGGAACACTGAAGCTTTCTTT.

This rearrangement joins TRBV7-2 to TRBJ1-4, with 10 bases matching TRBD1. This CDR3 has 14 amino acids. The V segment lost 5 bases and the J segment 8 bases; nucleotides outside the gene matches: 5. From germline, CDR1 is SGHTA and CDR2 FQGNSA. The CDR3 bases are TGTGCCAGCAGCCTGGACAGGGGGGCCGAAAAACTGTTTTTT. Translating it yields CASSLDRGAEKLFF.

This clone was picked up a small number of times. V is TRBV7-8 and J is TRBJ2-1; 7 bases align to TRBD1. Looked up from germline, CDR1 is SGHVS and CDR2 is FQNEAQ. V was pared by 3 bases and J by 6 bases, with 11 bases of the junction left unmatched. The CDR3 is made up of 16 amino acids. The CDR3: CASSFSTTGYSNEQFF. As DNA, the CDR3 is TGTGCCAGCAGCTTTTCCACGACAGGGTATAGCAATGAGCAGTTCTTC. Full variable domain (remainder filled in from reference TRBV7-8 and TRBJ2-1): GAGVSQSPRYKVAKRGQDVALRCDPISGHVSLFWYQQALGQGPEFLTYFQNEAQLDKSGLPSDRFFAERPEGSVSTLKIQRTQQEDSAVYLCASSFSTTGYSNEQFFGPGTRLTVL.

The CDR3 coding sequence is TGCGCCAGCAGCTTGTCCTGGTTCGGAGGGAACACCGGGGAGCTGTTTTTT. Translating gives CASSLSWFGGNTGELFF. The chain joins TRBV5-1 to TRBJ2-2; D may be TRBD2 (5 bases). The germline CDR1 and CDR2 sequences are SGHRS and YFSETQ. Between the trimmed V and J ends, which lost 1 base and 1 base, there was a span of 14 bases. The CDR3 totals 17 residues.

The sample holds one count of this clone. V gene TRBV11-3 combines with J gene TRBJ2-1; D possibly corresponds to TRBD2 (6 bases). The CDR3 totals 15 residues. CDR1 is SGHNT and CDR2 is YENEEA in the germline V gene. V was pared by 4 bases and J by 3 bases, with 13 bases between. CDR3 DNA sequence: TGTGCCAGCAGCTACAGAAGCGGGTACTACAATGAGCAGTTCTTC. Translated: CASSYRSGYYNEQFF.

The V gene is TRBV2, the J gene TRBJ1-1; no firm D call. The germline V and J ends were trimmed by 1 base and 3 bases, with 12 bases remaining between them. CDR1 SNHLY and CDR2 FYNNEI come from the germline V gene. The CDR3 is made up of 15 amino acids. CDR3 in amino acids: CASSEVSPRDTEAFF. The CDR3 coding sequence is TGTGCCAGCAGTGAAGTCTCTCCCCGGGACACTGAAGCTTTCTTT. The full variable domain, completed using reference TRBV2 and TRBJ1-1, is EPEVTQTPSHQVTQMGQEVILRCVPISNHLYFYWYRQILGQKVEFLVSFYNNEISEKSEIFDDQFSVERPDGSNFTLKIRSTKLEDSAMYFCASSEVSPRDTEAFFGQGTRLTVV.

This chain joins TRBV6-5 and TRBJ1-3; a possible D gene is TRBD1 (5 bases). Trimming shortened V by 3 bases and J by 4 bases, and 10 bases separated the two germline ends. The CDR3 length is 14 residues. CDR1 and CDR2 (germline): MNHEY, SVGAGI. CDR3 nucleotide sequence: TGTGCCAGCAGTTATCTTTCAGGGGGAAACACCATATATTTT. The encoded protein is CASSYLSGGNTIYF.

As regards this clone: The sample holds other DNA sequences that translate to the same CDR3. The chain employs TRBV5-1 and TRBJ1-5; 8 nucleotides match TRBD1. In germline, CDR1 is SGHRS, CDR2 YFSETQ. The CDR3 spans 14 residues. After removal of 5 bases from V and 4 bases from J, the junction contained 5 bases not matched to a gene. The CDR3 spells CASSSGQGNQPQHF. CDR3 DNA sequence: TGCGCCAGCAGTTCAGGACAGGGAAATCAGCCCCAGCATTTT.

This clone was found once. The DNA of the CDR3 is TGTGCCAGCACCCTCCGACAGGGCCTTGAAAAACTGTTTTTT. Translation: CASTLRQGLEKLFF. The J gene is TRBJ1-4, the V gene TRBV2; 7 bases line up with TRBD1. Looked up from germline, CDR1 is SNHLY and CDR2 is FYNNEI. This CDR3 has 14 residues. After removal of 7 bases from V and 7 bases from J, the junction contained 9 bases not matched to a gene.

The V and J genes are TRBV28 and TRBJ1-2, with 7 bases aligning to TRBD1. Trimming took 3 bases from V and 4 from J; bases not matched to a gene: 5. This CDR3 contains 14 residues. Germline V lookup: CDR1 MDHEN, CDR2 SYDVKM. The CDR3 bases are TGTGCCAGCAGTTTCGGGACAGCGGCCTATGGCTACACCTTC. Encoded protein: CASSFGTAAYGYTF.

The rearrangement links TRBV3-1 (or the pseudogene TRBV3-2) to TRBJ1-2, with D uncertain. V shed 4 bases and J shed 1 base, with 7 bases lying between them. The CDR3 has 13 residues. CDR1 is LGHDT, CDR2 YNNKEL, per germline (reference sequence). CDR3 coding DNA: TGTGCCAGCAGCCCAACGGGTAACTATGGCTACACCTTC. Translation gives CASSPTGNYGYTF.

The V gene is TRBV9, the J gene TRBJ2-1; 8 bases align to TRBD1. This CDR3 comprises 15 residues. Losses at the gene ends were 3 bases for V and 4 bases for J; bases not matched to a gene: 6. CDR1 and CDR2 from the germline V gene are SGDLS and YYNGEE. CDR3 sequence reads: CASSGTGTGYNEQFF. CDR3 coding DNA: TGTGCCAGCAGCGGAACCGGGACAGGATACAATGAGCAGTTCTTC.

V and J are TRBV5-1 and TRBJ1-1, with a possible D match to TRBD1 (5 bases). The CDR3 spans 13 residues. Germline V lookup: CDR1 SGHRS, CDR2 YFSETQ. V was shortened by 1 base and J by 7 bases, with 11 bases between the two germline ends. The CDR3 here is CASSLRGEGEAFF. CDR3 coding DNA: TGCGCCAGCAGCTTGAGAGGGGAGGGTGAAGCTTTCTTT.

J is TRBJ2-2 and V is TRBV28; 7 bases match TRBD1. CDR3 size: 16 residues. The germline gives CDR1 MDHEN, CDR2 SYDVKM. V lost 2 bases to trimming and J lost 7 bases; unmatched junction nucleotides: 10. CDR3: CASSLDSGGANGELFF. The DNA for the CDR3 is TGTGCCAGCAGTTTAGACTCAGGGGGAGCCAACGGGGAGCTGTTTTTT.

The chain joins TRBV19 to TRBJ2-7; D is possibly TRBD1 (6 bases). The CDR3 spans 13 residues. Between the trimmed V and J ends, which lost 5 bases and 2 bases, there was a span of 10 bases. Germline CDR1 reads LNHDA; CDR2 reads SQIVND (reference sequence). The CDR3 reads CASSLRGPYEQYF. The CDR3 bases are TGTGCCAGTAGTCTCAGGGGTCCCTACGAGCAGTACTTC. Drawing the rest from reference TRBV19 and TRBJ2-7, the complete variable domain is DGGITQSPKYLFRKEGQNVTLSCEQNLNHDAMYWYRQDPGQGLRLIYYSQIVNDFQKGDIAEGYSVSREKKESFPLTVTSAQKNPTAFYLCASSLRGPYEQYFGPGTRLTVT.

The table lists this clone with a few counts. The gene calls are TRBV19 and TRBJ2-7; D gene uncertain. The CDR3 contains 12 residues. CDR1 LNHDA and CDR2 SQIVND come from the germline V gene (reference sequence). Trimming shortened V by 5 bases and J by 0 bases, and 5 bases separated the two germline ends. The CDR3, as DNA: TGTGCCAGTAGTGGCCTCTCCTACGAGCAGTACTTC. It yields the protein CASSGLSYEQYF.

Comments on this clone: Its ends do not fully match the called genes, so a read error is possible. This chain links TRBV7-9 with TRBJ2-1; 7 bases map to TRBD2. CDR3 length equals 17 residues. Germline values: CDR1 SEHNR, CDR2 FQNEAQ (reference sequence). CDR3 bases: TGTGCCAGCACCCAACTTGGGGCGGGGGATTCCTTCAATGAGCAGTTCTTC. This codes for CASTQLGAGDSFNEQFF.

This clone has a single count. Different DNA sequences within this sample yield the same CDR3. This rearrangement joins TRBV4-2 to TRBJ2-5; TRBD1 agrees at 8 bases. Germline CDR1 reads LGHNA; CDR2 reads YNFKEQ. Trimming removed 4 bases from V and 5 bases from J; junction bases left unmatched: 6. This CDR3 has 14 residues. CDR3 DNA sequence: TGTGCCAGCAGCCCTGGACAGGGAGGTGAGACCCAGTACTTC. This sequence encodes CASSPGQGGETQYF.

The J gene is TRBJ2-1, the V gene TRBV7-8; 7 positions agree with TRBD2. The germline gives CDR1 SGHVS, CDR2 FQNEAQ. After removal of 6 bases from V and 2 bases from J, the junction contained 10 bases not matched to a gene. The CDR3 extends over 16 amino acids. The CDR3 sequence is CASSPTAGVTYNEQFF. The CDR3 coding sequence is TGTGCCAGCAGTCCCACTGCGGGGGTCACCTACAATGAGCAGTTCTTC.

The chain is built from TRBV3-1 (or the pseudogene TRBV3-2) and TRBJ1-1; D unresolved. Germline V gene lookup returns CDR1 LGHDT and CDR2 YNNKEL (reference sequence). This CDR3 spans 15 amino acids. Trimming stripped 2 bases from V and 1 base from J, with 11 bases between. Here the CDR3 reads CASSQLEHKNTEAFF. As DNA, the CDR3 is TGTGCCAGCAGCCAATTGGAGCATAAGAACACTGAAGCTTTCTTT.

The chain combines TRBV6-4 with TRBJ2-1; 10 nucleotides line up with TRBD1. The V and J ends lost 6 bases and 3 bases, in that order; junction bases with no gene match: 8. Germline CDR1 and CDR2: MRHNA and SNTAGT. The CDR3 covers 16 residues. The CDR3 loop is CASSTSGTGVYNEQFF. CDR3 sequence (DNA): TGTGCCAGCAGCACCTCCGGGACAGGGGTCTACAATGAGCAGTTCTTC.